This T cell receptor beta chain was recovered during a study of T cell responses to AZD1222 COVID-19 vaccine. For this clone: As yet, its antigen is unknown.

TCRdb's table, derived via immunoSEQ multiplex PCR, lists solely in-frame clones and lacks some. Of about 130,000 clones in the sample, about 88% were seen once. Findings and caveats of the study: All repertoire sampling was performed exclusively after the peak T cell response. A mostly white British donor set with more females was recruited, and clonal diversity was possibly underestimated. Mapped onto spike, vaccine-associated CD4 TCRs spanned it and were dominant at 160-218 and 743-854.

V was pared by 2 bases and J by 7 bases, with 9 bases between. Per the germline V gene, CDR1 is SQVTM and CDR2 is ANQGSEA. The CDR3 consists of 12 residues. V and J are TRBV29-1 and TRBJ2-1; no firm D call. The receptor comes from an adult in good health. The sequencing here drew on peripheral blood, taken on day 0 of MenACWY control vaccination. DNA of the CDR3: TGCAGCGTTGAAAGGCCTAATAATGAGCAGTTCTTC. This codes for CSVERPNNEQFF.